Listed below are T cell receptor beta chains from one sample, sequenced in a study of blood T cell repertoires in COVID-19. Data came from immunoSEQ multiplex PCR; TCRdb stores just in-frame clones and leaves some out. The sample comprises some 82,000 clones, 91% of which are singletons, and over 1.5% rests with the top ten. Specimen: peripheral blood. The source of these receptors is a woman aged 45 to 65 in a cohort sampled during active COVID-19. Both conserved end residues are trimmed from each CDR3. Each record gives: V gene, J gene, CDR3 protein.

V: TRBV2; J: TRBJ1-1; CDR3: ASSEQAYRGEAF
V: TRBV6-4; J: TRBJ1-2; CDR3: ASSGGQGRPMGYT
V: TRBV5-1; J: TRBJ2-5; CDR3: ASSLEVGRETQY
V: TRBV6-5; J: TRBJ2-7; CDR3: ASTQGAGEEQY
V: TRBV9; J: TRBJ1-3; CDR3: ASSVEAGSGNTIY
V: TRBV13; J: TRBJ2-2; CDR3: ASSWHIRGTELF
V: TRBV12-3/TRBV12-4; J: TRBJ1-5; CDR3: ASSRRGNQPQH
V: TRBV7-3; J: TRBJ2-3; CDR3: ASSAGTGTDTQY
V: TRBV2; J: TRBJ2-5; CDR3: ASSLSLAGFETQY
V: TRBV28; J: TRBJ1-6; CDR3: ASRPGQVDNSPLH
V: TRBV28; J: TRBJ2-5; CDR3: ASKEGPGGETQY
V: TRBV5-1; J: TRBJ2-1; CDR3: ASSLPGQGEQF
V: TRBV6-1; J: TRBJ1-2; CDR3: ASSEGLEGQGIYGYT
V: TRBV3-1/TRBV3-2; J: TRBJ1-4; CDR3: ASSRALNEKLF
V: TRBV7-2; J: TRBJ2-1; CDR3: ASSLHERGGPYNEQF
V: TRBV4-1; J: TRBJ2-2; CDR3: ASSPLPGVAGELF
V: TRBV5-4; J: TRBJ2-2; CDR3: ASSQSNTGELF
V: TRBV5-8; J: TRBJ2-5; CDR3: ASSSGQGGQRQETQY
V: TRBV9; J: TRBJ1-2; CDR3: ASSVDGQGYGYT
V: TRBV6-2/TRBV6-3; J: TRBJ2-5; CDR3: ASSYSYNHQETQY
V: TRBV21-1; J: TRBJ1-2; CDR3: ASSAGQGTNYGYT
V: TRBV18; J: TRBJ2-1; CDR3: ASSPLTGGGNEQF
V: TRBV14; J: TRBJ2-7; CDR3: ASSQGGTREQY
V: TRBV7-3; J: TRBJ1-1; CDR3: ASSFGQGFTEAF
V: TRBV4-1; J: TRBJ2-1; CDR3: ASSQEYWSSYNEQF
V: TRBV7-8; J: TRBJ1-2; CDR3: ASREGNKGYT
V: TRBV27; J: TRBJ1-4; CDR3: ASSAGQAGGNEKLF
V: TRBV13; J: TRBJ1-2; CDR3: ASSLSFGRDYGYT
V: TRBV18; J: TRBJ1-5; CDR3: ASSPGGNQPQH
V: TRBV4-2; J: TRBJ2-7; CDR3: ASSQDPGLAGVGLGNEQY
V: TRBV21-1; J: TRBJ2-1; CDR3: ASSKESSRDRRYNEQF
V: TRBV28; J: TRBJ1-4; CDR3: ASSLLWIGRDEKLF
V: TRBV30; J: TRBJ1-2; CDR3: AWSDPANYGYT
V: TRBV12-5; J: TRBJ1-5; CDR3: ASGLVLRAGPQPQH
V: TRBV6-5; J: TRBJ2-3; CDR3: ASTPGGPGDTQY
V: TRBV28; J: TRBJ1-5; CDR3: ASSPRTGYQPQH
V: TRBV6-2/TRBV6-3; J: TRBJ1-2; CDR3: ASSYAGTYYGYT
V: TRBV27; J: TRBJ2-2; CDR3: ASSLSGTGGTGELF
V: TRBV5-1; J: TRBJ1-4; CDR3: ASSPGGGGGSEKLF
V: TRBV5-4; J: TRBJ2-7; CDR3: ASRRDSYEQY
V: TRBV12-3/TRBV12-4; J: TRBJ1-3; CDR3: ASSTGLGNTIY
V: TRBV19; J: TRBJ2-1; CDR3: ASSIEGAGAYNEQF
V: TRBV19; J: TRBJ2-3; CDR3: ASSSSLAVNTQY
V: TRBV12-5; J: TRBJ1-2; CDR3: ASGLTGGGYT
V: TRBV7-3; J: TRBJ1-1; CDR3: ASSPDRGRAF
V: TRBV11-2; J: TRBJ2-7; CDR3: ASSLGTNDYEQY
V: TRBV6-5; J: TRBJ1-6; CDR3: ASSYSTDRVGSPLH
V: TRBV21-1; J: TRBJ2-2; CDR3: ASSKEEVGLGTGELF